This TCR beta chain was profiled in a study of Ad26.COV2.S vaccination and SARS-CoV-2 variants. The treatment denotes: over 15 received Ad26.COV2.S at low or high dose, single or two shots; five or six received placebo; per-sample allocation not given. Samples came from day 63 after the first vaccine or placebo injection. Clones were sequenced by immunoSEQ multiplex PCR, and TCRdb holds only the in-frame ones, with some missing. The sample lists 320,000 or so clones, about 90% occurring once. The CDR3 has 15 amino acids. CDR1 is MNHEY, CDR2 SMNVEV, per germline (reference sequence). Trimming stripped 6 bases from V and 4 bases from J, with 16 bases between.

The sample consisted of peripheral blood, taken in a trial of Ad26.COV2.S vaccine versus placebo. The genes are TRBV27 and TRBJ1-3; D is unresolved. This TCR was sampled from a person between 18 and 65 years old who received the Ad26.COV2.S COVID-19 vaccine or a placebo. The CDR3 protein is CASRPLGMAGNTIYF. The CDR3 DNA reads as TGTGCCAGCAGACCCCTCGGTATGGCCGGAAACACCATATATTTT.